This entry concerns a single T cell receptor (beta chain). These data belong to a study of blood T cell repertoires in COVID-19. The wider study: T cells, B-cell-depleted T cells, or PBMCs supplied cDNA or gDNA.

Per the original methods: Estimates of nucleated cell counts were drawn from the amplification of reference gene primers. Only in-frame clones appear in the TCRdb table, and some are missing; sequencing was by immunoSEQ multiplex PCR. V, J and clone size were drawn from that table, and D and trimming were deduced from the DNA. The table shows 90,000 to 110,000 clones, with about 80% occurring only once. The CDR3 loop spans 13 amino acids. V gave up 5 bases and J gave up 5 bases, with 12 bases separating them. Germline values: CDR1 LNHDA, CDR2 SQIVND (reference sequence). This chain links TRBV19 with TRBJ1-2; D uncertain. Sequencing used peripheral blood. This receptor was taken from a woman in her forties or fifties with acute or convalescent COVID-19. For the CDR3, the DNA is TGTGCCAGTAGTCCATTTACGGAGTATGGCTACACCTTC. This translates into CASSPFTEYGYTF.